The 8 T cell receptor beta chains reported below all come from one sample, sequenced in a study of blood T cell repertoires in COVID-19. Repertoires were generated with immunoSEQ multiplex PCR, while TCRdb's copy carries only in-frame clones and drops some. The sample has some 120,000 clones, 80% to 90% seen once. Sequenced material: peripheral blood. These receptors all stem from a woman aged 55-69 years with acute or convalescent COVID-19.

This clone is a singleton in its sample. The CDR3 DNA sequence: TGTGCCAGCAGCTTAGCACCTCCGGGGGGGGCAGATACGCAGTATTTT. Its translation: CASSLAPPGGADTQYF. The chain recombines TRBV7-6 with TRBJ2-3, with TRBD2 matching over 8 bases. The CDR3 extends over 16 amino acids. Losses at the gene ends were 0 bases for V and 4 bases for J; bases not matched to a gene: 6. CDR1 is SGHVS and CDR2 is FNYEAQ in the germline V gene.

The chain has TRBV3-1 (or the pseudogene TRBV3-2) and TRBJ2-7; D call uncertain. The CDR3 runs 12 residues. The germline V and J ends were trimmed by 3 bases and 3 bases, with 6 bases remaining between them. Germline CDR1 and CDR2: LGHDT and YNNKEL (reference sequence). CDR3 DNA: TGTGCCAGCAGCCAGCGGATCTACGAGCAGTACTTC. As protein: CASSQRIYEQYF.

This chain joins TRBV9 and TRBJ1-2; 11 nucleotides line up with TRBD1. Germline trimming cut 4 bases from V and 5 bases from J; bases unmatched to any gene: 7. This CDR3 contains 15 residues. In germline, CDR1 is SGDLS, CDR2 YYNGEE. Here the CDR3 DNA reads TGTGCCAGCAGCCTGGGGACAGGGGGGAGTTATGGCTACACCTTC. Encoded protein: CASSLGTGGSYGYTF.

The chain is built from TRBV28 and TRBJ1-5; D gene unclear. V dropped 4 bases and J dropped 7 bases, with 20 bases sitting between them. The CDR3 length is 16 residues. CDR1 is MDHEN and CDR2 is SYDVKM in the germline V gene. The CDR3 sequence: CASSSAGSLKRQPQHF. In nucleotides, the CDR3 is TGTGCCAGCAGTTCGGCCGGGAGCCTAAAGAGGCAGCCCCAGCATTTT.

This clone was picked up one time. At one boundary the junction diverges from the germline segment, which might be a read error. This chain uses TRBV6-5 with TRBJ1-2, with D possibly matching TRBD1 (5 bases). From germline, CDR1 is MNHEY and CDR2 SVGAGI. CDR3 length: 15 residues. The chain's CDR3 is CASRRDFPSTGLVPF. The CDR3, as DNA: TGTGCCAGCAGGAGGGACTTCCCTAGTACCGGACTTGTCCCCTTC.

This clone came up once. The V call is TRBV27, the J call TRBJ1-5; D is possibly TRBD1 (6 bases). Trimming removed 4 bases from V and 2 bases from J, with 9 bases in between. Germline CDR1 reads MNHEY; CDR2 reads SMNVEV (reference sequence). This CDR3 is built from 14 residues. This CDR3 is CASSSPGGNQPQHF. For the CDR3, the DNA is TGTGCCAGCAGTTCCCCAGGGGGCAATCAGCCCCAGCATTTT.

V usage is TRBV25-1 and J usage is TRBJ1-1; tentative D call: TRBD1 (5 bases). Germline values: CDR1 MGHDK, CDR2 SYGVNS. Trimming left V 5 bases short and J 2 bases short, with 9 bases between. CDR3 length equals 13 residues. The CDR3 nucleotides read TGTGCCAGCAGTCACGACAGCAACACTGAAGCTTTCTTT. Translation gives CASSHDSNTEAFF. Based on the CDR3 plus reference TRBV25-1 and TRBJ1-1, the full variable domain is EADIYQTPRYLVIGTGKKITLECSQTMGHDKMYWYQQDPGMELHLIHYSYGVNSTEKGDLSSESTVSRIRTEHFPLTLESARPSHTSQYLCASSHDSNTEAFFGQGTRLTVV.

Here the CDR3 DNA reads TGTGCCAGCAGCCCCAGAGGTAGCGGGAGGCCCACGAACACCGGGGAGCTGTTTTTT. It translates to CASSPRGSGRPTNTGELFF. The chain carries TRBV7-3 and TRBJ2-2, with 10 bases matching TRBD2. Losses at the gene ends were 5 bases for V and 0 bases for J; bases not matched to a gene: 12. Germline CDR1 and CDR2: SGHTA and FQGTGA. The CDR3 is made up of 19 amino acids. The full variable domain, in which reference TRBV7-3 and TRBJ2-2 provide the parts outside the CDR3, is GAGVSQTPSNKVTEKGKYVELRCDPISGHTALYWYRQSLGQGPEFLIYFQGTGAADDSGLPNDRFFAVRPEGSVSTLKIQRTERGDSAVYLCASSPRGSGRPTNTGELFFGEGSRLTVL.